This T cell receptor (beta chain) was sequenced in a study of T cells in severe cutaneous drug reactions. Study in general: The culprit drug was assigned by the Naranjo and ALDEN algorithms.

Carbamazepine had induced Stevens-Johnson syndrome or toxic epidermal necrolysis in the sequenced donors. Blood repertoires came from roughly five Han Chinese and roughly 6 European CBZ-SJS/TEN patients. Libraries were made by iRepertoire multiplex PCR with TCR subtype-specific primers for bulk and single-cell sequencing. TCRdb re-called the multiplex PCR reads; every CDR3 protein appears as one record, without DNA. This listing includes just over 20,000 distinct CDR3 sequences. Of note for this clonotype: Its antigen is not identified.

CDR1 KGHSH and CDR2 LQKENI come from the germline V gene. The CDR3 is made up of 15 amino acids. The study, taken as a whole, reports: Blister cells averaged about 33% and PBMC roughly 5% TRBV12-4 in carbamazepine-induced Stevens-Johnson syndrome or toxic epidermal necrolysis patients.

The rearrangement uses TRBV18 and TRBJ1-5; TCRdb indicates TRBD1, and absent DNA this call remains unverified. Sequencing input: PBMCs. The receptor's source is a human donor with toxic epidermal necrolysis, a severe cutaneous drug reaction. The CDR3 is CASSPSQGGNQPQHF. Together with reference TRBV18 and TRBJ1-5, the CDR3 gives the full variable domain: NAGVMQNPRHLVRRRGQEARLRCSPMKGHSHVYWYRQLPEEGLKFMVYLQKENIIDESGMPKERFSAEFPKEGPSILRIQQVVRGDSAAYFCASSPSQGGNQPQHFGDGTRLSIL.